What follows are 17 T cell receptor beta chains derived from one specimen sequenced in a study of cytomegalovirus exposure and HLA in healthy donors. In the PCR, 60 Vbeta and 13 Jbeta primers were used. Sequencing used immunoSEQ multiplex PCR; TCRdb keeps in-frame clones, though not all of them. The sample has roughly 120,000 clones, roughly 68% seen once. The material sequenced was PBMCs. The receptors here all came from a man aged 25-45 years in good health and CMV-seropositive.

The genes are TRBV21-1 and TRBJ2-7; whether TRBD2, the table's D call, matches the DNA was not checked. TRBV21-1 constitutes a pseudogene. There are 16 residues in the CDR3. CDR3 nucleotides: TGTGCCAGCAGCAAAAGAGGACTAGCGGGGGTCTACGAGCAGTACGTC. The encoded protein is CASSKRGLAGVYEQYV.

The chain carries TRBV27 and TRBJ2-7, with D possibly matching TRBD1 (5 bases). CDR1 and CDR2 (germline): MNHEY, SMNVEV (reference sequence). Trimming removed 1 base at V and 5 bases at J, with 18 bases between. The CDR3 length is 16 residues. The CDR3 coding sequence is TGTGCCAGCAGTTTATTGTACCCCCAGGGATCGCACGAGCAGTACTTC. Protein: CASSLLYPQGSHEQYF.

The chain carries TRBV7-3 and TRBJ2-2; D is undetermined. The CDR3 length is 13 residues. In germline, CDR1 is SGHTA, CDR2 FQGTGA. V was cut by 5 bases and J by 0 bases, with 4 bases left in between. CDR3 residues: CASSRSNTGELFF. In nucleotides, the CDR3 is TGTGCCAGCAGCCGGTCGAACACCGGGGAGCTGTTTTTT.

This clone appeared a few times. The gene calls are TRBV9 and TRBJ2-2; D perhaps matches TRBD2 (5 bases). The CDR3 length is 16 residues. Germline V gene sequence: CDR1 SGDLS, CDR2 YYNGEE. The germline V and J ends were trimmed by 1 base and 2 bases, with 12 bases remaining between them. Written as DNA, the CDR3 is TGTGCCAGCAGCGTAAGGGTTAGCGAAAACACCGGGGAGCTGTTTTTT. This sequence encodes CASSVRVSENTGELFF.

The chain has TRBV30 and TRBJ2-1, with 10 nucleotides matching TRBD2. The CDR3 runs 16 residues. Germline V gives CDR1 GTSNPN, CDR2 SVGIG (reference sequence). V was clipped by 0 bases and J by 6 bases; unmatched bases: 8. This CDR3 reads CAWSVGSGRYVNEQFF. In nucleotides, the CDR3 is TGTGCCTGGAGTGTGGGTAGCGGGAGGTATGTCAATGAGCAGTTCTTC.

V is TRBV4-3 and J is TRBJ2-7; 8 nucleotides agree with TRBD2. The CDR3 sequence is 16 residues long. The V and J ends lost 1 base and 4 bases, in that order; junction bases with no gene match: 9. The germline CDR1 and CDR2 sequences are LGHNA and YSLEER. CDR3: CASSQGAGRAGYEQYV. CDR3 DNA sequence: TGCGCCAGCAGCCAAGGGGCCGGGAGGGCCGGGTACGAGCAGTACGTC.

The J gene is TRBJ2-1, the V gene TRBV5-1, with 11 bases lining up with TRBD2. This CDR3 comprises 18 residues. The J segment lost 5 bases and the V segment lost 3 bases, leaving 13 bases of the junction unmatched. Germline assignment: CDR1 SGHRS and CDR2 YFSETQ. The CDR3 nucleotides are TGCGCCAGCAGCTCGACTGTAACTAGCGGGAGTCGCCACAATGAGCAGTTCTTC. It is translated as CASSSTVTSGSRHNEQFF.

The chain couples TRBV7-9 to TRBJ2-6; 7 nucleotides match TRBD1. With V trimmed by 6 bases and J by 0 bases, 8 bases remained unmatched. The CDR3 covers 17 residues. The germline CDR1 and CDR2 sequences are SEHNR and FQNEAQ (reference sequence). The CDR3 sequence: CASRRGPSSSGANVLTF. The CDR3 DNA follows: TGTGCCAGCAGAAGGGGGCCCAGCAGCTCTGGGGCCAACGTCCTGACTTTC.

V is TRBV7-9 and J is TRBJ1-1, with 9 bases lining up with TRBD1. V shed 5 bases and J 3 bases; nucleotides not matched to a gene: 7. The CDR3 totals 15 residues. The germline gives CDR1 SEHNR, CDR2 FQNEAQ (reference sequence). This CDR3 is CASSPRQGEDTEAFF. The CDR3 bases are TGTGCCAGCAGCCCACGACAGGGGGAGGACACTGAAGCTTTCTTT.

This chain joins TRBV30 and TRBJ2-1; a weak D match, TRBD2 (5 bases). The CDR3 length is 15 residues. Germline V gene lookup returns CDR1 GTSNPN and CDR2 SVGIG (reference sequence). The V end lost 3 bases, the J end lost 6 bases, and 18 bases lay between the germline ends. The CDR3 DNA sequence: TGTGCCTGGAGGACCCCAGCGGTTTCCCGCAATGAGCAGTTCTTC. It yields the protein CAWRTPAVSRNEQFF.

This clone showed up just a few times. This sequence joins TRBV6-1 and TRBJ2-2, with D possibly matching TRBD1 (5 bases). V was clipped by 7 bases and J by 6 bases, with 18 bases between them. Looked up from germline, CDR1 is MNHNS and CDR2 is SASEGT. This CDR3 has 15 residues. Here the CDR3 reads CASKNRPRQPGELFF. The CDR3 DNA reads TGTGCCAGCAAGAACCGACCCCGACAGCCCGGGGAGCTGTTTTTT.

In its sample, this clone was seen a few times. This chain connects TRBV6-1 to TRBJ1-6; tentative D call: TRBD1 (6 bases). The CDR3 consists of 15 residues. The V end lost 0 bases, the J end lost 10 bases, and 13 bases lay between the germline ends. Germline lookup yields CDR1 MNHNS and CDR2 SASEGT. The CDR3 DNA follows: TGTGCCAGCAGTGAAGCGGCGGGGGCCAGATCACCCCTCCACTTT. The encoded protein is CASSEAAGARSPLHF.

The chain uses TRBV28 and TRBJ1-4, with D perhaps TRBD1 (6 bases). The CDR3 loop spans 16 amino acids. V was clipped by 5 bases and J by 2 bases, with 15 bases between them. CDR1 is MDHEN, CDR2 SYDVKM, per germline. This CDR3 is CASSPRPRGTNEKLFF. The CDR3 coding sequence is TGTGCCAGCAGTCCTCGACCCAGGGGCACTAATGAAAAACTGTTTTTT.

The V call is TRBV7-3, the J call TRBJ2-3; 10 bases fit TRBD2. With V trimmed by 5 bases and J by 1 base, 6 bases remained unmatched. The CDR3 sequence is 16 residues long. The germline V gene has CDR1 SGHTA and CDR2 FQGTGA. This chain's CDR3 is CASSRRAGGRTDTQYF. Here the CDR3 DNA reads TGTGCCAGCAGCCGTCGAGCGGGGGGGCGCACAGATACGCAGTATTTT.

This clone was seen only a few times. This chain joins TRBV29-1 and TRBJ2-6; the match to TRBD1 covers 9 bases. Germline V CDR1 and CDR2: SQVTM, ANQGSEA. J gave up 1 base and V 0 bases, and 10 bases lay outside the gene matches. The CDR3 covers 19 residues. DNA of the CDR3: TGCAGCGTTGAAGATCCGGGACAGGGCTTGAATTCTGGGGCCAACGTCCTGACTTTC. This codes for CSVEDPGQGLNSGANVLTF.

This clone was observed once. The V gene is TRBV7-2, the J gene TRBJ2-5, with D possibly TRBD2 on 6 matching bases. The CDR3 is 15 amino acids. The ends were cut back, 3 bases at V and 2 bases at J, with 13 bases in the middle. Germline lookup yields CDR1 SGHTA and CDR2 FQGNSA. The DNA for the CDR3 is TGTGCCAGCAGCTTCCCGGGAGTTGGTCAAGAGACCCAGTACTTC. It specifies CASSFPGVGQETQYF.

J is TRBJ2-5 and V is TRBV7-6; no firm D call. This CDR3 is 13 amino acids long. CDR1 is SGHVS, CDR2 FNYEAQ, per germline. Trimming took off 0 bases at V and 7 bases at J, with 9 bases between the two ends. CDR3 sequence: CASSLASSGTQYF. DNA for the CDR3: TGTGCCAGCAGCTTAGCTTCCAGTGGGACCCAGTACTTC.